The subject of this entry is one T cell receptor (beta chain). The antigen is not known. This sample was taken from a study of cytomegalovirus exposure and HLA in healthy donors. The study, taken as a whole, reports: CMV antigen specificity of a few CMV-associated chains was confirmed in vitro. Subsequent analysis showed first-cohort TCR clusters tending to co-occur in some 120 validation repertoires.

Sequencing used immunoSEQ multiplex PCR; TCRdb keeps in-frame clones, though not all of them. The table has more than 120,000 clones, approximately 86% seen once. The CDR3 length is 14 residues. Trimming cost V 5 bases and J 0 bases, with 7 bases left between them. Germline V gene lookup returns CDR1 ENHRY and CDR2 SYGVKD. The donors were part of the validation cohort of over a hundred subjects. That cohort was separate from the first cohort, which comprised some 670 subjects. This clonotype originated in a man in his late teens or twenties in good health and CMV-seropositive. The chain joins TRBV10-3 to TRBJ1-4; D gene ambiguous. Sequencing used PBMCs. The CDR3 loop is CAISPGSTNEKLFF. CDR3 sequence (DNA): TGTGCCATCAGTCCGGGGTCAACTAATGAAAAACTGTTTTTT.